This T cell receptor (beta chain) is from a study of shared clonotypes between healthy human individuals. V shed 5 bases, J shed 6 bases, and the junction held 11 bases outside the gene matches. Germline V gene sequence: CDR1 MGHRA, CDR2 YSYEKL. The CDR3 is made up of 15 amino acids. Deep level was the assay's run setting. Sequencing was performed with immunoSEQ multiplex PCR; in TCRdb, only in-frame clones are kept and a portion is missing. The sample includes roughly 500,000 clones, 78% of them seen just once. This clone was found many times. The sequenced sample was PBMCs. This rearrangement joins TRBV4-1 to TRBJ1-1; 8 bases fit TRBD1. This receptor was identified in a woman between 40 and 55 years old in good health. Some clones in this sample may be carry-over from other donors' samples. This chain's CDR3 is CASSYQGADLAEAFF. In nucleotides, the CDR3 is TGCGCCAGCAGCTATCAGGGGGCGGATTTGGCTGAAGCTTTCTTT.